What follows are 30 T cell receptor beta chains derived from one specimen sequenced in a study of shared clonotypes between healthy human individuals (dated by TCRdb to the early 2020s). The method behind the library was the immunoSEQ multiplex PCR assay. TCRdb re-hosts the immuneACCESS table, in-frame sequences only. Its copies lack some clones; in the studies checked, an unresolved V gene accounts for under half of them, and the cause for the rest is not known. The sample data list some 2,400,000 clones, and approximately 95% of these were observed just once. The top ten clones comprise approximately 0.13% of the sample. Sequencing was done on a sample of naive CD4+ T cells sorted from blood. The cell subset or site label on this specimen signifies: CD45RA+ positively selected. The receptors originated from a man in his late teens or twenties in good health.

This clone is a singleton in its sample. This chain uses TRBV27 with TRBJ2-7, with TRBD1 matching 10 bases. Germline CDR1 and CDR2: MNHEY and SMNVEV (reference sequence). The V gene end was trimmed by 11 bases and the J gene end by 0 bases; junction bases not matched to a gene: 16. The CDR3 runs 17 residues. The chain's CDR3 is CARLRGQGSPHSYEQYF. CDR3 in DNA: TGTGCCCGATTAAGGGGACAGGGGTCCCCCCACTCCTACGAGCAGTACTTC.

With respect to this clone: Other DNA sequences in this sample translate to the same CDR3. The CDR3 coding sequence is TGTGCCAGCAGCACCCAGGCTAACACTGAAGCTTTCTTT. Translating it yields CASSTQANTEAFF. The chain combines TRBV6-5 with TRBJ1-1; D call uncertain. The germline V gene has CDR1 MNHEY and CDR2 SVGAGI. V dropped 6 bases and J dropped 2 bases, with 10 bases sitting between them. CDR3 size: 13 residues.

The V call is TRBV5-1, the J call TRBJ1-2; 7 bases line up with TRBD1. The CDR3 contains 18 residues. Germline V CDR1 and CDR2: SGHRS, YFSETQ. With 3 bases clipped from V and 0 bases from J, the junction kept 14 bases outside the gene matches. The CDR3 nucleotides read TGCGCCAGCAGCTCCCCACCCTGGACAGGACTGGCTAACTATGGCTACACCTTC. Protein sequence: CASSSPPWTGLANYGYTF.

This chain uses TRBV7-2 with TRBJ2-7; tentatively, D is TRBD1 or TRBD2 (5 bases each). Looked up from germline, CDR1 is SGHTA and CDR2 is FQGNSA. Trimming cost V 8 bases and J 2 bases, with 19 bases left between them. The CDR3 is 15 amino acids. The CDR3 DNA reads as TGTGCCAGCTCACTAGGCCCACGGGGCACCTACGAGCAGTACTTC. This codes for CASSLGPRGTYEQYF.

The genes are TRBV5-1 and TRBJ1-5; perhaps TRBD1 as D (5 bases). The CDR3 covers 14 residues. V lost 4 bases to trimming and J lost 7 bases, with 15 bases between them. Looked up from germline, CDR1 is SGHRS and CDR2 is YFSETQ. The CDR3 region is CASSPGTQGQPQHF. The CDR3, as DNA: TGCGCCAGCAGCCCAGGAACGCAGGGACAGCCCCAGCATTTT.

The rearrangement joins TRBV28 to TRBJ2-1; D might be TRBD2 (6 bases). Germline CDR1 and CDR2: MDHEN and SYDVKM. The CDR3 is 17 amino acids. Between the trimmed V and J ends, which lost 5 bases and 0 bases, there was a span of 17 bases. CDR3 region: CASSTESGHSSYNEQFF. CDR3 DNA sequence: TGTGCCAGCAGTACTGAAAGCGGGCACAGCTCCTACAATGAGCAGTTCTTC.

The CDR3 loop is CASSSFSTDSEKLFF. In DNA form, the CDR3 reads TGTGCCAGCAGCTCATTCTCCACTGACAGCGAAAAACTGTTTTTT. The J gene is TRBJ1-4, the V gene TRBV7-2; D perhaps matches TRBD1 (5 bases). This CDR3 is built from 15 residues. Trimming took off 4 bases at V and 8 bases at J, with 17 bases between the two ends. Germline V lookup: CDR1 SGHTA, CDR2 FQGNSA. Combining the CDR3 with reference TRBV7-2 and TRBJ1-4 gives the whole variable domain GAGVSQSPSNKVTEKGKDVELRCDPISGHTALYWYRQSLGQGLEFLIYFQGNSAPDKSGLPSDRFSAERTGGSVSTLTIQRTQQEDSAVYLCASSSFSTDSEKLFFGSGTQLSVL.

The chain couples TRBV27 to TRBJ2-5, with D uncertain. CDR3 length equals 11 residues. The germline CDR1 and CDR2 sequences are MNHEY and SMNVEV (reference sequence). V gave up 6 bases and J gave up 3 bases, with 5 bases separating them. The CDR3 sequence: CASRFKETQYF. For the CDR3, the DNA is TGTGCCAGCAGATTCAAAGAGACCCAGTACTTC.

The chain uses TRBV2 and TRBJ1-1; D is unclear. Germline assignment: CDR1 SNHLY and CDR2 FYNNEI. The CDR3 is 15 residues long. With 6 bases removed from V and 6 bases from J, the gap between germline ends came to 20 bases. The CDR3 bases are TGTGCCAGCAGCAAAAGTGGCGGGCCCAAGGCTGAAGCTTTCTTT. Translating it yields CASSKSGGPKAEAFF.

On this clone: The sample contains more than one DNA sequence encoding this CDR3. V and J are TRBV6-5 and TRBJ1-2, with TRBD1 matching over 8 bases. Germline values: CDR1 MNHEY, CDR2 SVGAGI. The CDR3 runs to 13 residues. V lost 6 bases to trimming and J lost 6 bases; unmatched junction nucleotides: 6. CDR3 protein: CASSRGQGHGYTF. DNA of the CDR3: TGTGCCAGCAGCAGGGGGCAAGGCCATGGCTACACCTTC.

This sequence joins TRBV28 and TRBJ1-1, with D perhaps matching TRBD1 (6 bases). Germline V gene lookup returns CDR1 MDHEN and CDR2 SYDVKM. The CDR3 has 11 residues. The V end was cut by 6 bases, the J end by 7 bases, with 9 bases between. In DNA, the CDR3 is TGTGCCAGCAGGGGACAAGTTGAAGCTTTCTTT. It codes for CASRGQVEAFF.

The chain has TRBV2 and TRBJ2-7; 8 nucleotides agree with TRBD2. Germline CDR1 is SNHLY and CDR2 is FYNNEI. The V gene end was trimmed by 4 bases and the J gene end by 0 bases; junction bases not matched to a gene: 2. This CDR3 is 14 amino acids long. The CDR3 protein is CASSATSVSYEQYF. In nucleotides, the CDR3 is TGTGCCAGCAGTGCGACTAGCGTCTCCTACGAGCAGTACTTC.

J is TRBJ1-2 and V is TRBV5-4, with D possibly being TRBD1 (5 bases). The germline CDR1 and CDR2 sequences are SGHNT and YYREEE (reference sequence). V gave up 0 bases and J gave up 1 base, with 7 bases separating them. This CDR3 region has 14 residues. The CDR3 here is CASSLGGINYGYTF. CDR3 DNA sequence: TGTGCCAGCAGCTTGGGGGGGATTAACTATGGCTACACCTTC. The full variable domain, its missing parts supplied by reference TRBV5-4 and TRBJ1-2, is ETGVTQSPTHLIKTRGQQVTLRCSSQSGHNTVSWYQQALGQGPQFIFQYYREEENGRGNFPPRFSGLQFPNYSSELNVNALELDDSALYLCASSLGGINYGYTFGSGTRLTVV.

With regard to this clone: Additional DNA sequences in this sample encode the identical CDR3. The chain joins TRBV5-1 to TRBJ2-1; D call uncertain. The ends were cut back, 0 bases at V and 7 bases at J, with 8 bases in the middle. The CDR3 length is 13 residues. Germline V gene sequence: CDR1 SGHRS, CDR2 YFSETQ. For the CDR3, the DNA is TGCGCCAGCAGCTTGGTTGCCGGGAATGAGCAGTTCTTC. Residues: CASSLVAGNEQFF.

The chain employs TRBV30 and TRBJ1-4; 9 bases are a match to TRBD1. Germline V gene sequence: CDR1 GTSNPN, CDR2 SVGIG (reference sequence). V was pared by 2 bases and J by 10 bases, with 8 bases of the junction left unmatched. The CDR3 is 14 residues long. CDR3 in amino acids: CAWSWDRAKGKLFF. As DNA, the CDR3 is TGTGCCTGGAGTTGGGACAGGGCCAAGGGAAAACTGTTTTTT.

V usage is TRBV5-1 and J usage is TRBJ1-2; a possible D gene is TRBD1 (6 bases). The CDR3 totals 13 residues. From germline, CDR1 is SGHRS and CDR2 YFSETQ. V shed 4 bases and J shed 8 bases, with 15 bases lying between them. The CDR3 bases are TGCGCCAGCAGCGGGGTCAACAGGGTCGGCTACACCTTC. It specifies CASSGVNRVGYTF.

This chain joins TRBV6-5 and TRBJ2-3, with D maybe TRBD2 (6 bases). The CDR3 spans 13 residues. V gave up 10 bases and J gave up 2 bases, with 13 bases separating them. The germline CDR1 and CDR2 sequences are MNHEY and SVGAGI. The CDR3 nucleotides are TGTGCCACCTCCCGGGGGAACACAGATACGCAGTATTTT. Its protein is CATSRGNTDTQYF.

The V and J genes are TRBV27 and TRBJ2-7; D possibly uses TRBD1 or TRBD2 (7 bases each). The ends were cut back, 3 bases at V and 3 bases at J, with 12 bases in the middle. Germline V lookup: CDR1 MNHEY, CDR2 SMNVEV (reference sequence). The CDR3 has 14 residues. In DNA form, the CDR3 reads TGTGCCAGCAGTTTCAGGGGGGGCAGCTACGAGCAGTACTTC. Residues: CASSFRGGSYEQYF.

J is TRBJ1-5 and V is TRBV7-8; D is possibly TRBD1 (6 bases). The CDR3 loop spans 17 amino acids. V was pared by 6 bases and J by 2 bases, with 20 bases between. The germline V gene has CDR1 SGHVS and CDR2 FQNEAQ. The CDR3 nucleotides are TGTGCCAGCAGTCCTAGCGGGCCCTCAGGGGGCAATCAGCCCCAGCATTTT. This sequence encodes CASSPSGPSGGNQPQHF.

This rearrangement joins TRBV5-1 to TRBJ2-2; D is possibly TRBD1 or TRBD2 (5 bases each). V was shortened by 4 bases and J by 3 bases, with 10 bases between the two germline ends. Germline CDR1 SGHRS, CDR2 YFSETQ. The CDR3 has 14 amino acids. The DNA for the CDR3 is TGCGCCAGCAGCCCGTTGGGGGACACCGGGGAGCTGTTTTTT. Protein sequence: CASSPLGDTGELFF.

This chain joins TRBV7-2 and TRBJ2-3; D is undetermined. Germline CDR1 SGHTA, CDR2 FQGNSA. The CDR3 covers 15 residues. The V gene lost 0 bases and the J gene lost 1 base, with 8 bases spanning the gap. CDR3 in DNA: TGTGCCAGCAGCTTAGCGGGAACGCGCACAGATACGCAGTATTTT. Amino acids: CASSLAGTRTDTQYF.

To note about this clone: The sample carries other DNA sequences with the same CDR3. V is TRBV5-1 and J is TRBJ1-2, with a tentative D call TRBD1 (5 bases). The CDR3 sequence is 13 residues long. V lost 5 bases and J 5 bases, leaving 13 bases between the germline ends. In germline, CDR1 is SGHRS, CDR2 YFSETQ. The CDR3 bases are TGCGCCAGCAGTCCTGACGGGGGGTATGGCTACACCTTC. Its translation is CASSPDGGYGYTF.

The CDR3 spells CASRRDAGGSTEAFF. CDR3 sequence (DNA): TGTGCCAGCAGAAGGGATGCGGGGGGAAGCACTGAAGCTTTCTTT. The chain combines TRBV9 with TRBJ1-1; weak D call: TRBD1 (5 bases). The germline CDR1 and CDR2 sequences are SGDLS and YYNGEE. The V end was cut by 5 bases, the J end by 4 bases, with 18 bases between. This CDR3 has 15 amino acids.

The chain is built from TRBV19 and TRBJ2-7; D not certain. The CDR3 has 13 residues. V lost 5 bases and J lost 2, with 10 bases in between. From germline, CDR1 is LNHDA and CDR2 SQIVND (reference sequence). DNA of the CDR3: TGTGCCAGTAGTTCGGACCTCACCTACGAGCAGTACTTC. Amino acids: CASSSDLTYEQYF. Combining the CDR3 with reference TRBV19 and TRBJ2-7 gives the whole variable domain DGGITQSPKYLFRKEGQNVTLSCEQNLNHDAMYWYRQDPGQGLRLIYYSQIVNDFQKGDIAEGYSVSREKKESFPLTVTSAQKNPTAFYLCASSSDLTYEQYFGPGTRLTVT.

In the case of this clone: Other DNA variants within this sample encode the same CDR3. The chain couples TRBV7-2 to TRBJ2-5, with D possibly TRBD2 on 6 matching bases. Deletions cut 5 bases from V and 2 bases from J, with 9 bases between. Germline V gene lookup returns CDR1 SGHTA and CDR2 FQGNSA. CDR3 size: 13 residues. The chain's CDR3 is CASSLGLQETQYF. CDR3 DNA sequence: TGTGCCAGCAGCCTCGGACTACAAGAGACCCAGTACTTC. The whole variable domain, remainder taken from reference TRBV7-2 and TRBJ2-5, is GAGVSQSPSNKVTEKGKDVELRCDPISGHTALYWYRQSLGQGLEFLIYFQGNSAPDKSGLPSDRFSAERTGGSVSTLTIQRTQQEDSAVYLCASSLGLQETQYFGPGTRLLVL.

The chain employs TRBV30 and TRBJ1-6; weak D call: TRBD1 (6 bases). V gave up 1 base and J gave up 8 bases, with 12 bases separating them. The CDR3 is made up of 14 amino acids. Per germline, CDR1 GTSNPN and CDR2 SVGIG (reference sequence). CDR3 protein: CAWSAEGGYSPLHF. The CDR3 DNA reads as TGTGCCTGGAGTGCGGAGGGGGGTTATTCACCCCTCCACTTT.

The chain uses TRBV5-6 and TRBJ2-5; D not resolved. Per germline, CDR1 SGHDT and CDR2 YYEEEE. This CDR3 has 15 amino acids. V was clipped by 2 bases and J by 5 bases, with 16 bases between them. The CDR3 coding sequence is TGTGCCAGCAGCTTTTTCCAAACGGGCGGTGAGACCCAGTACTTC. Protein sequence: CASSFFQTGGETQYF. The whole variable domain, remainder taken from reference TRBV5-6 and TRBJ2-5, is DAGVTQSPTHLIKTRGQQVTLRCSPKSGHDTVSWYQQALGQGPQFIFQYYEEEERQRGNFPDRFSGHQFPNYSSELNVNALLLGDSALYLCASSFFQTGGETQYFGPGTRLLVL.

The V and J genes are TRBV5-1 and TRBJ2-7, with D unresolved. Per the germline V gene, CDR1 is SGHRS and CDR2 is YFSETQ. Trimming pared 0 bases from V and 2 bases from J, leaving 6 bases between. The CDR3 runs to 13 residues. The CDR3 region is CASSLVPTYEQYF. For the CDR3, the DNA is TGCGCCAGCAGCTTGGTCCCGACCTACGAGCAGTACTTC.

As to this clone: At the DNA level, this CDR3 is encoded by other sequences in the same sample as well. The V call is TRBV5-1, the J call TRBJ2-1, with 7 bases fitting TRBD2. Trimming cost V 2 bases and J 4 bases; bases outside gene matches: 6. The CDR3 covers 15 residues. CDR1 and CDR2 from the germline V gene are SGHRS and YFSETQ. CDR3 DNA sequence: TGCGCCAGCAGCTTAGGGCTAGCGGTGTACAATGAGCAGTTCTTC. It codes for CASSLGLAVYNEQFF.

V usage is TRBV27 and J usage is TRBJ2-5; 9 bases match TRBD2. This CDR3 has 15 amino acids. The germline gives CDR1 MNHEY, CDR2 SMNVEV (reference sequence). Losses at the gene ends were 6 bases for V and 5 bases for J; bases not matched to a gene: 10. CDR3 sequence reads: CASSRIAGAWETQYF. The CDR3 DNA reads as TGTGCCAGCAGCCGGATAGCGGGAGCATGGGAGACCCAGTACTTC.